The source of this T cell receptor beta chain is a study of the immune and genomic landscape of osteosarcoma. The CDR3 is made up of 18 amino acids. The V end was cut by 5 bases, the J end by 1 base, with 21 bases between. From germline, CDR1 is SGHTA and CDR2 FQGTGA. Some clones are missing from TCRdb's copy, which holds only in-frame ones; the method was immunoSEQ multiplex PCR. The sample lists about 5,100 clones; around 80% were seen once. The post-treatment osteosarcoma tumors were primary, local recurrence or metastasis specimens from poor-prognosis patients. This receptor was identified in a human donor with osteosarcoma. The source material was osteosarcoma tumor tissue from the lung. The chain employs TRBV7-3 and TRBJ2-1; no clear D gene. CDR3 in DNA: TGTGCCAGCAGCCCGACCCCTTTCCGGGCCAGGTCCTACAATGAGCAGTTCTTC. Protein: CASSPTPFRARSYNEQFF. Full variable domain (rest looked up from reference TRBV7-3 and TRBJ2-1): GAGVSQTPSNKVTEKGKYVELRCDPISGHTALYWYRQSLGQGPEFLIYFQGTGAADDSGLPNDRFFAVRPEGSVSTLKIQRTERGDSAVYLCASSPTPFRARSYNEQFFGPGTRLTVL.